These T cell receptor beta chains were read from a single sample in a study of T cell responses to AZD1222 COVID-19 vaccine. The data were produced by immunoSEQ multiplex PCR, yet TCRdb's version contains in-frame clones alone and is incomplete. The data contain over 130,000 clones, 85% to 95% of them singletons. Specimen: peripheral blood, collected on day 0 of AZD1222 vaccination. These receptors were taken from an adult in good health. Each CDR3 is given with its conserved first and last residue. A D gene is named only where the DNA matches it firmly. Some rows mark clone size as missing; the rest say once, few, many or name a class of expanded clone.

J,size,V,D,CDR3,DNA
TRBJ2-3,-,TRBV6-2/TRBV6-3,TRBD2,CASSYPSGRRGTDTQYF,TGTGCCAGCAGTTATCCTAGCGGGAGACGTGGCACAGATACGCAGTATTTT
TRBJ1-1,-,TRBV6-5,-,CASSYAAAQDTEAFF,TGTGCCAGCAGTTATGCAGCCGCTCAGGACACTGAAGCTTTCTTT
TRBJ2-7,-,TRBV19,TRBD1,CASSISSGTGAYEQYF,TGTGCCAGTAGTATCTCATCCGGGACAGGGGCCTACGAGCAGTACTTC
TRBJ2-5,-,TRBV5-4,TRBD2,CASRTSGEETQYF,TGTGCCAGCCGGACCAGCGGGGAAGAGACCCAGTACTTC
TRBJ1-3,-,TRBV4-1,-,CASSQLGDYSSGNTIYF,TGCGCCAGCAGCCAACTAGGGGATTACAGTTCTGGAAACACCATATATTTT
TRBJ1-2,-,TRBV29-1,-,CSVESRVGGYGYTF,TGCAGCGTTGAAAGCAGGGTAGGGGGCTATGGCTACACCTTC
TRBJ2-7,-,TRBV2,TRBD1,CASSGGPGQGVEQYF,TGTGCCAGCAGTGGAGGGCCGGGACAGGGGGTCGAGCAGTACTTC
TRBJ1-5,-,TRBV12-3/TRBV12-4,-,CASSLQLNQPQHF,TGTGCCAGCAGTTTACAACTCAATCAGCCCCAGCATTTT
TRBJ2-5,-,TRBV5-1,TRBD2,CASSSGLAGQETQYF,TGCGCCAGCAGCTCAGGACTAGCGGGACAAGAGACCCAGTACTTC
TRBJ2-7,once,TRBV7-8,-,CASSLAQGNYEQYF,TGTGCCAGCAGCTTAGCGCAGGGTAACTACGAGCAGTACTTC
TRBJ1-2,-,TRBV12-3/TRBV12-4,-,CASSLAQIRGYTF,TGTGCCAGCAGTTTAGCACAAATTCGCGGCTACACCTTC
TRBJ2-2,-,TRBV7-2,-,CASSFAAGPNTGELFF,TGTGCCAGCAGCTTCGCGGCGGGGCCTAACACCGGGGAGCTGTTTTTT
TRBJ2-5,-,TRBV7-2,TRBD1,CASSTGTGVVTQYF,TGTGCCAGCAGCACCGGGACAGGGGTTGTGACCCAGTACTTC
TRBJ1-2,-,TRBV30,-,CAWSLYRTAGSLYGYTF,TGTGCCTGGAGCCTGTATCGGACGGCGGGGTCCCTCTATGGCTACACCTTC
TRBJ1-4,-,TRBV5-4,-,CASSSEGDGEKLFF,TGTGCCAGCAGCTCGGAGGGGGATGGTGAAAAACTGTTTTTT
TRBJ2-1,-,TRBV7-9,TRBD2,CASSSLAGGPKGEQFF,TGTGCCAGCAGCTCATTAGCGGGAGGGCCGAAGGGTGAGCAGTTCTTC
TRBJ1-2,-,TRBV10-2,-,CASTSRDGYTF,TGCGCCAGCACCTCCCGGGATGGCTACACCTTC
TRBJ2-5,-,TRBV27,-,CASSRTYQETQYF,TGTGCCAGCAGTCGTACGTACCAAGAGACCCAGTACTTC
TRBJ1-1,-,TRBV2,-,CASTPVAAPSPNTEAFF,TGTGCCAGCACGCCGGTGGCAGCCCCTTCTCCCAACACTGAAGCTTTCTTT
TRBJ1-5,-,TRBV3-1/TRBV3-2,-,CAIILPTEAWANQPQHF,TGTGCCATTATCCTACCCACCGAGGCGTGGGCCAATCAGCCCCAGCATTTT
TRBJ1-5,-,TRBV4-2,TRBD1,CASSQDRQGFHPQHF,TGTGCCAGCAGCCAAGACCGACAGGGTTTTCATCCCCAGCATTTT
TRBJ2-7,-,TRBV6-4,TRBD1,CASPRDRDYEQYF,TGTGCCAGCCCCCGGGACAGAGACTACGAGCAGTACTTC
TRBJ1-5,-,TRBV11-2,-,CASSLSDNQPQHF,TGTGCCAGCAGCTTATCGGACAATCAGCCCCAGCATTTT
TRBJ2-2,-,TRBV6-5,-,CASSYPGGGTGELFF,TGTGCCAGCAGTTACCCGGGCGGCGGCACCGGGGAGCTGTTTTTT
TRBJ2-3,-,TRBV10-3,-,CAISESAAGTSTDTQYF,TGTGCCATCAGTGAGTCAGCTGCGGGCACTAGCACAGATACGCAGTATTTT
TRBJ1-1,-,TRBV5-1,-,CASRSQGDTEAFF,TGCGCCAGCCGTAGTCAGGGAGACACTGAAGCTTTCTTT
TRBJ1-2,-,TRBV27,-,CASSLRDMAKDYGYTF,TGTGCCAGCAGTTTGAGGGACATGGCTAAGGACTATGGCTACACCTTC
TRBJ1-2,few,TRBV2,-,CASSEGGGNGYTF,TGTGCCAGCAGTGAAGGAGGGGGTAACGGCTACACCTTC
TRBJ1-6,-,TRBV18,-,CASSPLGHHSYNSPLHF,TGTGCCAGCTCACCACTAGGGCATCACTCCTATAATTCACCCCTCCACTTT
TRBJ1-1,-,TRBV5-1,-,CASSFSSENTEAFF,TGCGCCAGCAGCTTCTCATCCGAGAACACTGAAGCTTTCTTT
TRBJ2-1,-,TRBV5-1,TRBD1,CASSYDARTGVINYEQFF,TGCGCCAGCAGCTACGACGCCAGGACAGGGGTAATTAACTATGAGCAGTTCTTC
TRBJ2-1,-,TRBV29-1,-,CSAGVTETYNEQFF,TGCAGCGCTGGGGTTACAGAAACCTACAATGAGCAGTTCTTC
TRBJ1-6,-,TRBV9,-,CASSDQWGAINSPLHF,TGTGCCAGCAGCGATCAATGGGGGGCGATTAATTCACCCCTCCACTTT